This TCR beta chain originates from a study of regulatory T cells in long-lasting Graves disease. This CDR3 comprises 15 residues. V lost 1 base, J lost 0 bases, and 9 bases lay in between. Germline values: CDR1 LGHDT, CDR2 YNNKEL (reference sequence). Time point indicated: persistent/refractory GD, antithyroid drugs over 5 years with positive TRAb. From RNA extracted from PBMCs, the TCR library was made. Through Arm-PCR of CDR3 regions and iRepertoire HTBI primers, TCR beta libraries were built. A single record per CDR3 protein comes from TCRdb applying MiXCR to the multiplex PCR reads. Of about 430,000 distinct CDR3 sequences listed, around 20% are singletons.

The input for sequencing was peripheral blood mononuclear cells (PBMCs), taken when the disease was refractory, from a patient treated with antithyroid drugs. V and J are TRBV3-1 and TRBJ1-1; no clear D gene. The receptor comes from a female donor with Graves disease. The CDR3 sequence: CASSQGRIMNTEAFF. The CDR3, as DNA: TGTGCCAGCAGCCAAGGTCGGATCATGAACACTGAAGCTTTCTTT.